This is a list of T cell receptor beta chains from one sample in a study of vaccination and CD4 T cells after COVID-19. TCRdb independently ran MiXCR on the PCR reads; one entry per CDR3 protein. Of just over 35,000 distinct CDR3 sequences in the sample, 36% were seen once. The material was CD4+ T cells from blood, obtained about 7 months after SARS-CoV-2 vaccination. These receptor sequences come from a human donor who had recovered from COVID-19. Both conserved end residues are trimmed from each CDR3. The D gene is left open where the match is weak.

d_call	v_call	j_call	cdr3_aa
TRBD1	TRBV7-2	TRBJ2-5	ASSWDRQETQY
-	TRBV4-1	TRBJ2-7	ASSQVSLGGSYEQY
TRBD2	TRBV15	TRBJ2-7	ATSSAGTSLYEQY
TRBD2	TRBV20-1	TRBJ2-7	SASGIAGGQPEQY
-	TRBV20-1	TRBJ1-3	SARETGGANTIY
-	TRBV7-7	TRBJ2-5	ASSGHRVETQY
-	TRBV6-2/TRBV6-3	TRBJ1-5	ASSYTSKNQPQH
TRBD2	TRBV20-1	TRBJ2-3	SARDSFTSGRALDTQY
-	TRBV6-5	TRBJ1-5	ASSYGRGHNQPQH
-	TRBV4-1	TRBJ1-6	ASSQESRGSPLH
TRBD1	TRBV28	TRBJ2-7	ASRGDRAYEQY
TRBD2	TRBV5-1	TRBJ2-5	ASNVAASGYQETQY
-	TRBV20-1	TRBJ2-7	SARGRYHFYEQY
-	TRBV20-1	TRBJ2-1	SAIQGMDEQF
TRBD2	TRBV7-3	TRBJ2-3	ASSSLAGGYLVDTQY
-	TRBV7-9	TRBJ2-5	ASSLYSVGREEPQY